This is a list of T cell receptor beta chains from one sample in a study of T cell responses to AZD1222 COVID-19 vaccine. Libraries were prepared by immunoSEQ multiplex PCR; TCRdb keeps only in-frame clonotypes and omits some of them. The sample contains about 93,000 clones, about nine tenths of which appear only once. Sequencing used peripheral blood, obtained on day 0 of MenACWY control vaccination. The receptors come from an adult in good health. Both conserved end residues are part of each CDR3. Each record gives: clone size, J gene, V gene, D gene, CDR3 DNA, CDR3 protein. The D gene is left open where the match is weak. Some rows have no size entry. The others give once, few or many, or a class for an expanded clone.

>-|TRBJ2-1|TRBV19|TRBD1
TGTGCCAGTAGTATAGATCAAGAGGGGGCGCAGAATGAGCAGTTCTTC
CASSIDQEGAQNEQFF
>-|TRBJ1-2|TRBV7-2|-
TGTGCCAGCAGCTTAGGCGGGGCGGCTTATGGCTACACCTTC
CASSLGGAAYGYTF
>-|TRBJ2-1|TRBV19|-
TGTGCCAGTGGCCGGGACCCACAAATAGGGGAGCAGTTCTTC
CASGRDPQIGEQFF
>-|TRBJ2-3|TRBV9|-
TGTGCCAGCAGCCCAAGTGTGGGGGCGGCAGATACGCAGTATTTT
CASSPSVGAADTQYF
>once|TRBJ1-1|TRBV6-5|-
TGTGCCAGCAGTTACTCGAGAATGAACACTGAAGCTTTCTTT
CASSYSRMNTEAFF
>-|TRBJ2-5|TRBV7-3|TRBD2
TGTGCCAGCAGCTTCGGGGGGTTGGAGACCCAGTACTTC
CASSFGGLETQYF
>-|TRBJ1-6|TRBV10-3|-
TGTGCCATCAGTGACGACACAGGGAATTCACCCCTCCACTTT
CAISDDTGNSPLHF
>-|TRBJ1-5|TRBV5-6|TRBD1
TGTGCCAGCAGCGACAGGGCAGGGGCGAGTGCCCAGCATTTT
CASSDRAGASAQHF
>-|TRBJ1-5|TRBV7-3|TRBD1
TGTGCCAGCAGCTCCGGACAGGATAGCAATCAGCCCCAGCATTTT
CASSSGQDSNQPQHF
>-|TRBJ2-7|TRBV6-5|-
TGTGCCAGCAGTACCGGGACCGGATCCTACGAGCAGTACTTC
CASSTGTGSYEQYF
>-|TRBJ2-5|TRBV25-1|-
TGTGCCAGCAGTGATGTAGGACTTCGCGCTCAAGAGACCCAGTACTTC
CASSDVGLRAQETQYF
>few|TRBJ1-2|TRBV12-3/TRBV12-4|-
TGTGCCAGCAGTTCTCCGGGACGGGGCTACACCTTC
CASSSPGRGYTF
>-|TRBJ2-3|TRBV9|TRBD2
TGTGCCAGCAGCGAGGGTTCTAGCGGGGGTAGCACAGATACGCAGTATTTT
CASSEGSSGGSTDTQYF
>-|TRBJ1-1|TRBV21-1|-
TGTGCCAGCAGCAAATGTTCAGGGGCCATGAACACTGAAGCTTTCTTT
CASSKCSGAMNTEAFF
>-|TRBJ2-7|TRBV29-1|-
TGCAGCGTTGAATGGGGGGACAGCACCTACGAGCAGTACTTC
CSVEWGDSTYEQYF
>-|TRBJ2-5|TRBV7-3|-
TGTGCCAGCAGCTTAGCGGGGGCGGGAGAGACCCAGTACTTC
CASSLAGAGETQYF